This TCR beta chain is from a study of T cell responses to AZD1222 COVID-19 vaccine. General study findings and limits: As reported, nearly half of all spike-specific TCRs target variant regions that are unmutated. Baseline seropositivity characterized only a handful of AZD1222 recipients. No repertoire was sampled before or during the peak T cell response, only after it. Donors, mostly white British, included more females; clonal diversity was possibly underestimated.

The germline V gene encodes CDR1 SGHRS and CDR2 YFSETQ. The CDR3 extends over 13 amino acids. V shed 8 bases, J shed 1 base, and the junction held 6 bases outside the gene matches. In this sample, this clone turned up once. Antigen: not known. Repertoires were generated with immunoSEQ multiplex PCR, while TCRdb's copy carries only in-frame clones and drops some. The sample shows 75,000 to 100,000 clones, around 94% of them seen only once. The sequence was collected from an adult in good health. This specimen was peripheral blood, taken on day 0 of AZD1222 vaccination. The chain recombines TRBV5-1 with TRBJ2-7; 7 bases are shared with TRBD1. The CDR3 here is CARTGTASYEQYF. As DNA, the CDR3 is TGCGCCAGGACCGGGACAGCGTCCTACGAGCAGTACTTC.